The rows below give T cell receptor beta chains drawn from one sample of a study of T cell responses to AZD1222 COVID-19 vaccine. Only in-frame clones appear in the TCRdb table, and some are missing; sequencing was by immunoSEQ multiplex PCR. The sample consists of 25,000 to 30,000 clones, 85% to 95% of them appearing once. Sequences were derived from peripheral blood, sampled on day 0 of AZD1222 vaccination. The receptor set was obtained from an adult in good health. CDR3s include the opening cysteine and the closing phenylalanine or tryptophan. D genes are given only for firm matches. Clone size is shown for a subset of rows, as once, few, many or a class of expanded clone.

TRBJ1-2 | few | NA | TRBV3-1/TRBV3-2 | CASSQGVQNYGYTF | TGTGCCAGCAGCCAAGGTGTCCAAAACTATGGCTACACCTTC
TRBJ2-1 | NA | NA | TRBV7-6 | CASSLGPTNNNEQFF | TGTGCCAGCAGCTTAGGTCCCACAAACAACAATGAGCAGTTCTTC
TRBJ2-3 | NA | NA | TRBV30 | CAWSVPGPRTDTQYF | TGTGCCTGGAGTGTACCCGGTCCTCGCACAGATACGCAGTATTTT
TRBJ1-4 | NA | NA | TRBV30 | CAWSIREKLFF | TGTGCCTGGAGTATAAGAGAAAAACTGTTTTTT
TRBJ1-1 | NA | TRBD1 | TRBV7-2 | CASRIGNRGPNTEAFF | TGTGCCAGCAGGATCGGGAACAGGGGGCCGAACACTGAAGCTTTCTTT
TRBJ2-1 | NA | NA | TRBV6-1 | CASSEAGAGSDEQFF | TGTGCCAGCAGTGAAGCGGGAGCAGGGTCGGATGAGCAGTTCTTC
TRBJ1-2 | NA | NA | TRBV7-9 | CASSSGQTGGYGYTF | TGTGCCAGCAGCTCCGGGCAGACGGGGGGCTATGGCTACACCTTC
TRBJ2-2 | NA | TRBD1 | TRBV19 | CASRPGTGNTGELFF | TGTGCCAGTAGACCCGGGACAGGGAACACCGGGGAGCTGTTTTTT
TRBJ2-7 | few | NA | TRBV4-1 | CASSQLPGTRVPNEQYF | TGCGCCAGCAGCCAACTTCCCGGGACAAGAGTCCCCAACGAGCAGTACTTC
TRBJ2-5 | NA | NA | TRBV24-1 | CATSDLGQTQETQYF | TGTGCCACCAGTGATTTGGGCCAGACCCAAGAGACCCAGTACTTC
TRBJ1-5 | NA | NA | TRBV28 | CASSLGTSNQPQHF | TGTGCCAGCAGTTTGGGGACGAGCAATCAGCCCCAGCATTTT
TRBJ2-7 | NA | NA | TRBV28 | CASSFYASSYEQYF | TGTGCCAGCAGTTTTTACGCCAGCTCCTACGAGCAGTACTTC
TRBJ2-3 | medium-sized | TRBD2 | TRBV6-4 | CASSDSSGGTDTQYF | TGTGCCAGCAGTGACTCTAGCGGGGGCACAGATACGCAGTATTTT
TRBJ2-2 | NA | NA | TRBV19 | CASSNGAGVNTGELFF | TGTGCCAGTAGTAACGGGGCAGGGGTGAACACCGGGGAGCTGTTTTTT
TRBJ1-2 | NA | NA | TRBV20-1 | CSATGPVGYTF | TGCAGTGCTACTGGACCAGTGGGCTACACCTTC
TRBJ1-5 | NA | NA | TRBV28 | CASRRGSGSNQPQHF | TGTGCCAGCAGAAGGGGGTCGGGTAGCAATCAGCCCCAGCATTTT
TRBJ2-7 | NA | NA | TRBV12-3/TRBV12-4 | CASTGDPWDEQYF | TGTGCCAGCACGGGGGACCCGTGGGACGAGCAGTACTTC
TRBJ1-4 | NA | NA | TRBV30 | CAWSRDVATNEKLFF | TGTGCCTGGTCTAGGGACGTGGCAACTAATGAAAAACTGTTTTTT
TRBJ1-1 | NA | NA | TRBV7-2 | CASSFLTAEAFF | TGTGCCAGCAGCTTCCTAACGGCTGAAGCTTTCTTT
TRBJ2-7 | NA | NA | TRBV7-2 | CASSLVGGQGIRYEQYF | TGTGCCAGCAGCTTAGTCGGGGGGCAGGGTATTCGGTACGAGCAGTACTTC
TRBJ2-5 | NA | NA | TRBV5-1 | CASSQEGGLETQYF | TGCGCCAGCAGCCAGGAGGGGGGGCTGGAGACCCAGTACTTC
TRBJ2-5 | NA | NA | TRBV12-3/TRBV12-4 | CASSLQGGETQYF | TGTGCCAGCAGTTTACAGGGGGGAGAGACCCAGTACTTC
TRBJ2-5 | NA | NA | TRBV14 | CASSQDLGIRVKYF | TGTGCCAGCAGCCAAGATCTTGGGATCCGGGTAAAGTACTTC
TRBJ2-7 | NA | TRBD1 | TRBV6-5 | CASTQGGTGSHEQYF | TGTGCCAGCACCCAGGGGGGGACAGGGAGCCACGAGCAGTACTTC
TRBJ1-4 | NA | NA | TRBV27 | CASSFGATNEKLFF | TGTGCCAGCAGTTTTGGGGCAACTAATGAAAAACTGTTTTTT
TRBJ2-2 | NA | NA | TRBV5-4 | CASSFAQRSTGELFF | TGTGCCAGCAGCTTTGCCCAGAGGTCCACCGGGGAGCTGTTTTTT
TRBJ2-7 | once | NA | TRBV19 | CASSTPRLARTYEQYF | TGTGCCAGTAGTACTCCCCGGCTAGCACGGACCTACGAGCAGTACTTC
TRBJ1-3 | NA | NA | TRBV29-1 | CSVGVGSAIYF | TGCAGCGTTGGAGTAGGGTCTGCCATATATTTT
TRBJ1-5 | NA | NA | TRBV15 | CATSTAIHQPQHF | TGTGCCACCAGCACAGCGATTCATCAGCCCCAGCATTTT
TRBJ2-3 | NA | TRBD2 | TRBV6-2/TRBV6-3 | CASSYAGLAADTQYF | TGTGCCAGCAGTTACGCCGGACTAGCAGCAGATACGCAGTATTTT
TRBJ1-3 | NA | NA | TRBV3-1/TRBV3-2 | CASSHPGRGGGRNTIYF | TGTGCCAGCAGCCATCCCGGACGAGGTGGGGGAAGAAACACCATATATTTT
TRBJ2-3 | NA | NA | TRBV28 | CASSRGQIGQYF | TGTGCCAGCAGTAGAGGACAAATAGGGCAGTATTTT
TRBJ1-1 | NA | NA | TRBV4-1 | CASSRGSSTEAFF | TGCGCCAGCAGCCGGGGTAGCAGCACTGAAGCTTTCTTT
TRBJ1-6 | NA | TRBD1 | TRBV25-1 | CASSEYETGGSPLHF | TGTGCCAGCAGTGAATATGAGACAGGGGGATCACCCCTCCACTTT
TRBJ1-5 | NA | NA | TRBV7-2 | CASSLGRGQPQHF | TGTGCCAGCAGCTTAGGGAGGGGTCAGCCCCAGCATTTT
TRBJ1-6 | NA | TRBD1 | TRBV6-5 | CASSLKGDSLNSPLHF | TGTGCCAGCAGTTTAAAAGGGGACAGTTTGAATTCACCCCTCCACTTT
TRBJ2-3 | NA | NA | TRBV5-1 | CASSQRGSTDTQYF | TGCGCCAGCAGTCAACGGGGGAGCACAGATACGCAGTATTTT
TRBJ1-6 | NA | TRBD1 | TRBV4-2 | CASSQEGQRTLSSYNSPLHF | TGTGCCAGCAGCCAAGAGGGACAGAGAACCCTAAGCTCCTATAATTCACCCCTCCACTTT
TRBJ1-5 | NA | NA | TRBV4-2 | CASSQDPRGGQPQHF | TGTGCCAGCAGCCAAGATCCCAGGGGCGGGCAGCCCCAGCATTTT
TRBJ1-3 | NA | NA | TRBV7-6 | CASSLPPQGSGNTIYF | TGTGCCAGCAGCTTACCCCCGCAGGGCTCTGGAAACACCATATATTTT
TRBJ1-6 | NA | NA | TRBV7-2 | CASSPRGGRSPLHF | TGTGCCAGCAGCCCCCGTGGGGGGAGGTCACCCCTCCACTTT
TRBJ2-1 | NA | NA | TRBV27 | CASSVPGAYNEQFF | TGTGCCAGCAGTGTGCCGGGGGCCTACAATGAGCAGTTCTTC
TRBJ1-6 | NA | TRBD1 | TRBV6-5 | CASRGTGTGTSPLHF | TGTGCCAGCAGGGGCACCGGGACAGGGACTTCACCCCTCCACTTT
TRBJ1-2 | NA | NA | TRBV19 | CASSGNGGYTF | TGTGCCAGTAGTGGAAATGGGGGCTACACCTTC
TRBJ2-7 | once | NA | TRBV10-3 | CAIRSGVYEQYF | TGTGCCATCAGGTCGGGGGTCTACGAGCAGTACTTC